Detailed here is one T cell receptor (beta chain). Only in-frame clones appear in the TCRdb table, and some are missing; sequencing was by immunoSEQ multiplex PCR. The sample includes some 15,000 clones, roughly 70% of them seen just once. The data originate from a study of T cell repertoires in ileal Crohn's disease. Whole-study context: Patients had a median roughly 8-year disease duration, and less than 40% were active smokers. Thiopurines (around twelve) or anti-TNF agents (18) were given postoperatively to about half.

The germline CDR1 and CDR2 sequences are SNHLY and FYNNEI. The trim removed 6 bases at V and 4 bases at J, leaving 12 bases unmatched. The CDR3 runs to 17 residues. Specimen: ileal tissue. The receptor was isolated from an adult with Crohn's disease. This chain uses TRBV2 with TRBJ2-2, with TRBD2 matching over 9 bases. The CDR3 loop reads CASRALSGGVSTGELFF. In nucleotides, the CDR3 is TGTGCCAGCAGGGCCCTTAGCGGGGGAGTCTCCACCGGGGAGCTGTTTTTT.